Shown below are 9 T cell receptor beta chains from a single sample sequenced in a study of T cell repertoires in ileal Crohn's disease. The method was immunoSEQ multiplex PCR; TCRdb's version includes in-frame clones alone and lacks a portion of them. The sample consists of more than 5,500 clones, 88% of them appearing once. Before sorting, lamina propria lymphocytes were separated from surgical specimens by density gradient. Sequencing was carried out using CD4+ T cells from ileum. Receptor source: an adult with Crohn's disease. Some clones in this sample may be carry-over from other donors' samples.

The chain couples TRBV4-3 to TRBJ1-5; possibly TRBD1 for D (6 bases). V lost 0 bases and J lost 1, with 7 bases in between. From germline, CDR1 is LGHNA and CDR2 YSLEER. The CDR3 runs to 15 residues. The CDR3: CASSQERGSNQPQHF. The CDR3 bases are TGCGCCAGCAGCCAAGAAAGGGGGAGCAATCAGCCCCAGCATTTT.

CDR3 in DNA: TGTGCCAGCTCACCAGCGGGGCAAGAGACCCAGTACTTC. The encoded protein is CASSPAGQETQYF. The genes are TRBV18 and TRBJ2-5, with D perhaps matching TRBD2 (6 bases). V was trimmed by 2 bases and J by 2 bases, leaving 6 bases between them. The CDR3 runs to 13 residues. Germline V lookup: CDR1 KGHSH, CDR2 LQKENI.

V gene TRBV6-5 combines with J gene TRBJ1-4; 7 nucleotides match TRBD1. CDR3 length: 15 amino acids. From germline, CDR1 is MNHEY and CDR2 SVGAGI. Unmatched junction bases numbered 6, after V lost 0 bases and J lost 8 bases. The chain's CDR3 is CASSYSKGAREKLFF. The CDR3 nucleotides read TGTGCCAGCAGTTACTCCAAGGGGGCAAGGGAAAAACTGTTTTTT.

V and J are TRBV6-6 and TRBJ1-1; 8 nucleotides agree with TRBD1. Germline CDR1 MNHNY, CDR2 SVGAGI (reference sequence). The CDR3 totals 15 residues. V trimming: 4 bases; J trimming: 1 base; junction bases outside the gene matches: 5. CDR3 DNA sequence: TGTGCCAGCAGTTTAAGACAGGGGTCGAACACTGAAGCTTTCTTT. The encoded protein is CASSLRQGSNTEAFF.

The chain employs TRBV6-1 and TRBJ1-1; no clear D gene. CDR1 is MNHNS and CDR2 is SASEGT in the germline V gene. V was clipped by 6 bases and J by 10 bases, with 18 bases between them. This CDR3 is built from 13 residues. The CDR3 loop is CASREEVALGAFF. The DNA of the CDR3 is TGTGCCAGCAGGGAGGAGGTCGCTTTGGGAGCTTTCTTT.

This chain links TRBV5-1 with TRBJ1-1; 7 bases are shared with TRBD1. Trimming at V came to 5 bases and at J to 8 bases, leaving 9 bases not matched to a gene. There are 13 residues in the CDR3. Germline CDR1 SGHRS, CDR2 YFSETQ. The CDR3 here is CASSTGVSSEAFF. The CDR3 nucleotides read TGCGCCAGCAGTACAGGGGTGTCGTCGGAAGCTTTCTTT.

This clone has only one observation. The gene calls are TRBV9 and TRBJ2-5; TRBD1 aligns across 11 bases. Germline assignment: CDR1 SGDLS and CDR2 YYNGEE. The CDR3 loop spans 15 amino acids. V trimming: 3 bases; J trimming: 4 bases; junction bases outside the gene matches: 5. The CDR3 region has the DNA TGTGCCAGCAGCGAGAGGACAGGGGGCACAGAGACCCAGTACTTC. Translation gives CASSERTGGTETQYF.

This clone appeared a single time. The chain couples TRBV25-1 to TRBJ2-2; 9 bases fit TRBD1. The V segment lost 6 bases and the J segment 1 base; nucleotides outside the gene matches: 6. This CDR3 region has 16 residues. The germline gives CDR1 MGHDK, CDR2 SYGVNS. CDR3 loop: CASRGLDRGNTGELFF. The CDR3 DNA follows: TGTGCCAGCAGGGGGCTGGACAGGGGGAACACCGGGGAGCTGTTTTTT.

The rearrangement uses TRBV5-1 and TRBJ1-1; 7 bases line up with TRBD1. V shed 3 bases and J 1 base; nucleotides not matched to a gene: 6. This CDR3 is 15 amino acids long. Per germline, CDR1 SGHRS and CDR2 YFSETQ. CDR3 coding DNA: TGCGCCAGCAGCTCCGCCTACAGGGGGAACACTGAAGCTTTCTTT. Translating gives CASSSAYRGNTEAFF.